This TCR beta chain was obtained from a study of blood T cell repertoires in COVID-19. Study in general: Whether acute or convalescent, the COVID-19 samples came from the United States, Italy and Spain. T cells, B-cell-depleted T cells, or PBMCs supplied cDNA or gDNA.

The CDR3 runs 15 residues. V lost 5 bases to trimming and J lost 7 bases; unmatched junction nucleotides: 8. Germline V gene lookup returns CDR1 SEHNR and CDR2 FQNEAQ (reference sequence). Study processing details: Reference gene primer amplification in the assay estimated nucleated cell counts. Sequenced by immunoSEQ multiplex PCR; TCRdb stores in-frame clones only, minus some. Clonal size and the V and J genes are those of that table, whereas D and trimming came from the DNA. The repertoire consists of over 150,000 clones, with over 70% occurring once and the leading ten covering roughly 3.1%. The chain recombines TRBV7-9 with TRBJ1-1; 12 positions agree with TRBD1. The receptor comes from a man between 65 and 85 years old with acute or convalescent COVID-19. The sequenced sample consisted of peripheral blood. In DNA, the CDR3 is TGTGCCAGCAGCCCGGGACAGGGGGCGAGGGTTGAAGCTTTCTTT. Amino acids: CASSPGQGARVEAFF.